This TCR beta chain was retrieved from a study of blood T cells in healthy people across ages. V was pared by 4 bases and J by 0 bases, with 13 bases between. CDR3 length: 15 amino acids. Germline assignment: CDR1 MDHEN and CDR2 SYDVKM. Every donor contributed roughly 11 milliliters of peripheral blood by blood draw. This clonotype was seen a handful of times. The use of a sample-barcoded 5' primer and a J-beta primer mix characterized a second PCR of roughly 7 to 11 cycles. TCRdb reprocessed the 5' RACE reads with MiXCR, giving one entry per CDR3 protein. The table includes 1.5 million to 2 million distinct CDR3 sequences, approximately 39% detected once.

The gene calls are TRBV28 and TRBJ2-7, with D perhaps matching TRBD1 or TRBD2 (5 bases each). The source material was blood. The receptor was derived from a human donor in good health. CDR3 region: CASSSPLGGSYEQYF. The CDR3 nucleotides read TGTGCCAGCAGTTCCCCTCTTGGGGGCTCCTACGAGCAGTACTTC.